This T cell receptor beta chain was sequenced for a study of OX40 agonist ivuxolimab in advanced cancers. Study as a whole: The dose-escalation cohort was approximately 81% male, with a mean age of about 56 years, ranging about 23 to 90.

General study results and limits: At 0.1 to 3.0 mg/kg and by week 6, clonal expansion occurred in CD4+ and CD8+ blood T cells.

Profiling relied on immunoSEQ multiplex PCR, and the TCRdb table lists in-frame clones only, not all of them. The sample shows 65,000 to 95,000 clones, around 94% of them seen only once. For this clone: Antigen unknown.

The sequences come from CD4+ or CD8+ T cells sorted from blood, collected in a trial of the OX40 agonist ivuxolimab. The sequence derives from an adult with an advanced solid tumor such as melanoma, head and neck, liver or kidney cancer.

CDR3 sequence reads: CASSGGTGGREQYF. CDR3 nucleotides: TGTGCCAGCAGCGGAGGGACAGGGGGCCGCGAGCAGTACTTC. The V and J genes are TRBV7-9 and TRBJ2-7; 12 bases match TRBD1. With 5 bases clipped from V and 6 bases from J, the junction kept 5 bases outside the gene matches. The germline V gene has CDR1 SEHNR and CDR2 FQNEAQ (reference sequence). The CDR3 is 14 amino acids.